This TCR beta chain is drawn from a study of T-cell memory formation after mild COVID-19. Overall study findings and caveats: Whereas later expanders leaned CD4+, clones contracting day 15 to 85 showed a balanced CD4/CD8 makeup.

This clonotype was observed a few times. Antigen specificity is unknown. TCRdb reprocessed the 5' RACE reads with MiXCR, giving one entry per CDR3 protein. The sample lists approximately 240,000 distinct CDR3 sequences, about 17% occurring once. CDR1 and CDR2 (germline): DFQATT, SNEGSKA (reference sequence). The length of the CDR3 is 12 residues. Trimming shortened V by 5 bases and J by 1 base, and 7 bases separated the two germline ends. The chain recombines TRBV20-1 with TRBJ2-3; maybe TRBD1 (6 bases). This sequence was found in a man younger than 30 who had mild COVID-19 (a few samples of this study predate the infection). Cell type and time point are not known. The sample was PBMCs or a T cell subset sorted from them (not recorded which). The chain's CDR3 is CSARTGTDTQYF. Here the CDR3 DNA reads TGCAGTGCTCGGACAGGCACAGATACGCAGTATTTT.